One sample yielded the 5 T cell receptor beta chains listed below, sequenced in a study of blood T cell repertoires in COVID-19 (dated by TCRdb to the early 2020s). The library was made by the immunoSEQ multiplex PCR assay. TCRdb took over this immuneACCESS table, retaining in-frame rearrangements with V and J assigned. Such tables are incomplete; in checked studies, under half of the missing clones stem from an unresolved V gene, and the remainder is unexplained. The sample table contains 150,000 to 200,000 clones; only one count was recorded for 75% to 90% of them. The ten most abundant clones make up 2.1% of the sample. The sequencing sample was made of peripheral blood. The receptors originated from a man in his 70s with active or convalescent COVID-19.

The chain joins TRBV29-1 to TRBJ2-6; D unclear. CDR3 size: 15 residues. Germline lookup yields CDR1 SQVTM and CDR2 ANQGSEA. V was cut by 0 bases and J by 0 bases, with 6 bases left in between. The CDR3 loop reads CSVEDPLSGANVLTF. In nucleotides, the CDR3 is TGCAGCGTTGAAGACCCACTCTCTGGGGCCAACGTCCTGACTTTC.

The chain carries TRBV6-2 or TRBV6-3 and TRBJ2-7; 10 nucleotides match TRBD2. Germline trimming cut 5 bases from V and 3 bases from J; bases unmatched to any gene: 25. The CDR3 extends over 21 amino acids. CDR1 and CDR2 (germline): MNHEY, SVGEGT. CDR3 residues: CASSQPGAPAGGADSRYEQYF. CDR3 in DNA: TGTGCCAGCAGTCAACCCGGGGCCCCAGCGGGAGGGGCCGATTCCCGCTACGAGCAGTACTTC.

The chain uses TRBV28 and TRBJ2-5; 15 bases line up with TRBD2. The ends lost 4 bases at V and 4 bases at J; junction bases unmatched: 4. Germline-derived CDR1 and CDR2 are MDHEN and SYDVKM. The CDR3 has 16 residues. The chain's CDR3 is CASSSPGLAGGETQYF. Here the CDR3 DNA reads TGTGCCAGCAGTTCCCCGGGACTAGCGGGAGGAGAGACCCAGTACTTC.

The DNA for the CDR3 is TGCAGTGCTAGTTCAGGGTATAATTCACCCCTCCACTTT. Its protein is CSASSGYNSPLHF. The V gene is TRBV20-1, the J gene TRBJ1-6, with D maybe TRBD1 (5 bases). Trimming stripped 3 bases from V and 4 bases from J, with 7 bases between. The germline V gene encodes CDR1 DFQATT and CDR2 SNEGSKA (reference sequence). CDR3 length equals 13 residues.

This clone was detected only a few times. The rearrangement links TRBV5-6 to TRBJ2-7, with TRBD1 as a possible D gene (5 bases). Trimming took 4 bases from V and 2 from J, leaving 7 bases between them. This CDR3 contains 12 residues. Germline CDR1 is SGHDT and CDR2 is YYEEEE. The CDR3 loop reads CASSLRAYEQYF. The DNA of the CDR3 is TGTGCCAGCAGCCTCAGGGCCTACGAGCAGTACTTC.